The sequence of this T cell receptor beta chain was determined in a study of T cell responses to AZD1222 COVID-19 vaccine. Findings and caveats of the study: Increased Spike-specific TCR breadth and depth were observed after two AZD1222 doses.

Clones were read by immunoSEQ multiplex PCR, and TCRdb kept only the in-frame ones, dropping some. The profile shows about 170,000 clones, around 88% of them singletons. This CDR3 has 14 residues. Per the germline V gene, CDR1 is LNHDA and CDR2 is SQIVND (reference sequence). Trimming removed 4 bases at V and 1 base at J, with 10 bases between. Comments on this clone: Antigen specificity is unknown.

This sequence joins TRBV19 and TRBJ1-1; no reliable D call. The sequenced sample was peripheral blood, obtained 28 days after the second AZD1222 dose. The sequence was obtained from an adult who received the AZD1222 COVID-19 vaccine. CDR3 nucleotide sequence: TGTGCCAGTAGTAGCCACAGAGGGAACACTGAAGCTTTCTTT. Its protein product is CASSSHRGNTEAFF.